Reported below is one T cell receptor (beta chain). Antigen specificity is unknown. From germline, CDR1 is SGHTA and CDR2 FQGNSA. The CDR3 is made up of 16 amino acids. Trimming cost V 2 bases and J 0 bases; bases outside gene matches: 3. This sample was taken from a study of cytomegalovirus exposure and HLA in healthy donors. The study, taken as a whole, reports: The listing of roughly 160 TCR beta chains classed them as cytomegalovirus-associated. The analysis excluded some indistinguishable V segments, including TRBV6-2 and TRBV6-3.

PCR involved 60 Vbeta and 13 Jbeta primers. Using immunoSEQ multiplex PCR, the repertoire was profiled, and TCRdb retains in-frame clones only, with some absent. The repertoire includes about 130,000 clones, around 83% of them detected once, and approximately 6.7% sits in the top ten. The rearrangement uses TRBV7-2 and TRBJ2-1, with 8 bases fitting TRBD1. Sample: PBMCs. This clonotype was sampled from a woman in her thirties in good health and CMV-seropositive. CDR3 coding DNA: TGTGCCAGCAGCTTACGGACAGGGAACTCCTACAATGAGCAGTTCTTC. Its translation is CASSLRTGNSYNEQFF.